This TCR beta chain was identified during a study of blood T cell repertoires in COVID-19. Study in general: There were acute and convalescent COVID-19 samples, and they came from the United States, Italy and Spain. T cells, B-cell-depleted T cells, or PBMCs provided the cDNA or gDNA that served as material.

Authors' data handling: Estimation of nucleated cell counts relied on the amplification of reference gene primers. Sequencing used immunoSEQ multiplex PCR; TCRdb keeps in-frame clones, though not all of them. That table furnishes V, J and clone size, whereas the DNA furnished D and trimming. Among about 270,000 clones, about 85% were seen once, and the ten largest hold over 3.5%. The CDR3 runs 15 residues. The germline CDR1 and CDR2 sequences are MNHEY and SVGAGI. V shed 8 bases, J shed 1 base, and the junction held 6 bases outside the gene matches. The clonotype originates from a woman aged 45-59 years with active or convalescent COVID-19. This chain connects TRBV6-5 to TRBJ2-3, with 10 bases matching TRBD2. The material sequenced was peripheral blood. The CDR3 bases are TGTGCCAGCGAAATCGGACTAGCGGGCACAGATACGCAGTATTTT. This codes for CASEIGLAGTDTQYF.